A single T cell receptor beta chain is shown here with its context. Profiled with immunoSEQ multiplex PCR; TCRdb holds only in-frame clones, not every one. The sample holds over 200,000 clones, about nine tenths seen once. This entry comes from a study of blood T cell repertoires in COVID-19. Study as a whole: Samples came from the United States, Italy and Spain, spanning acute and convalescent COVID-19. PBMCs, B-cell-depleted T cells, or T cells were the source of the cDNA or gDNA that made up the material.

Germline CDR1 and CDR2: MNHEY and SVGAGI. The CDR3 is 12 amino acids. Between the trimmed V and J ends, which lost 7 bases and 8 bases, there was a span of 14 bases. The specimen sequenced was PBMCs or T cells enriched from blood (not recorded which). The sequence derives from a young man who had recovered from COVID-19. The rearrangement links TRBV6-5 to TRBJ1-2; D possibly corresponds to TRBD1 (6 bases). The CDR3: CASTQTGLGYTF. CDR3 bases: TGTGCCAGCACCCAGACAGGCCTAGGCTACACCTTC.